Shown below are 9 T cell receptor beta chains from a single sample sequenced in a study of CD8 T cells in Susac syndrome (dated by TCRdb to between 2018 and 2020). The library was obtained by the immunoSEQ multiplex PCR assay. RNA was extracted with the RNeasy kit and roughly 0.45 to 1 ug was reverse transcribed using random hexamers. The public sequencing data were trimmed at Q25 with fastp and processed into clonotypes with MiXCR by TCRdb, which kept only in-frame beta chains. Rows with a matching CDR3 protein are joined into one entry that keeps the most common DNA and genes. This sample gives around 71,000 distinct CDR3 sequences in total; roughly 93% of them show up just once. Around 0.15% of the sample is taken by the ten largest. The sample comprised CD4+ T cells from PBMCs. These receptors all come from a human donor with Susac syndrome.

CDR3 sequence: CASSVSWGGEKETQYF. CDR3 nucleotides: TGTGCCAGCAGCGTATCTTGGGGGGGAGAGAAGGAGACCCAGTACTTC. The chain has TRBV9 and TRBJ2-5, with 7 nucleotides matching TRBD2. The CDR3 has 16 residues. With V trimmed by 1 base and J by 5 bases, 11 bases remained unmatched. The germline V gene has CDR1 SGDLS and CDR2 YYNGEE.

The chain carries TRBV3-1 and TRBJ1-4; no firm D call. CDR1 is LGHDT and CDR2 is YNNKEL in the germline V gene (reference sequence). The CDR3 totals 14 residues. V was pared by 4 bases and J by 8 bases, with 14 bases between. CDR3 amino acids: CASSPRGKMEKLFF. The DNA for the CDR3 is TGTGCCAGCAGCCCGCGTGGGAAAATGGAAAAACTGTTTTTT.

The genes are TRBV11-2 and TRBJ1-1, with 7 bases fitting TRBD1. The CDR3 is 15 residues long. The V gene end was trimmed by 4 bases and the J gene end by 5 bases; junction bases not matched to a gene: 10. Germline V CDR1 and CDR2: SGHAT, FQNNGV. CDR3 DNA: TGTGCCAGCAGCTCCAAACAGGGGTGGAGGACTGAAGCTTTCTTT. It is translated as CASSSKQGWRTEAFF.

The rearrangement joins TRBV4-1 to TRBJ1-2; D call uncertain. V shed 0 bases and J shed 3 bases, with 14 bases lying between them. CDR1 and CDR2 from the germline V gene are MGHRA and YSYEKL. The CDR3 consists of 16 residues. The CDR3, as DNA: TGCGCCAGCAGCCAAGAACCGGGTCCCTCGGACTATGGCTACACCTTC. Translation: CASSQEPGPSDYGYTF.

The chain is built from TRBV10-3 and TRBJ1-2; D possibly corresponds to TRBD1 (6 bases). The CDR3 is made up of 15 amino acids. Germline CDR1 and CDR2: ENHRY and SYGVKD. V was pared by 2 bases and J by 7 bases, with 17 bases between. The CDR3 DNA follows: TGTGCCATCAGTGAGGGACAGTCCAGTCTCTCTGGCTACACCTTC. Its translation: CAISEGQSSLSGYTF.

The chain combines TRBV2 with TRBJ1-1; no reliable D call. This CDR3 spans 11 amino acids. Trimming pared 1 base from V and 11 bases from J, leaving 8 bases between. The germline V gene encodes CDR1 SNHLY and CDR2 FYNNEI. DNA for the CDR3: TGTGCCAGCAGTGAAGTAGTGGAGGCTTTCTTT. As protein: CASSEVVEAFF.

V gene TRBV20-1 combines with J gene TRBJ2-7; D unresolved. Germline V gene data show CDR1 as DFQATT and CDR2 as SNEGSKA (reference sequence). This CDR3 has 12 amino acids. The ends were cut back, 7 bases at V and 5 bases at J, with 15 bases in the middle. The DNA for the CDR3 is TGCAGTGAGAGTGCGACGTCCCACGAGCAGTACTTC. Residues: CSESATSHEQYF.

This chain joins TRBV3-1 and TRBJ2-7, with 9 bases lining up with TRBD1. Trimming took 5 bases from V and 3 from J; bases not matched to a gene: 8. The CDR3 totals 15 residues. Looked up from germline, CDR1 is LGHDT and CDR2 is YNNKEL (reference sequence). The CDR3 bases are TGTGCCAGCAGCTTTACCGGGACAGGGAGCTACGAGCAGTACTTC. Its translation: CASSFTGTGSYEQYF.

The chain combines TRBV7-2 with TRBJ1-1; 7 nucleotides line up with TRBD1. V lost 9 bases to trimming and J lost 4 bases; unmatched junction nucleotides: 11. This CDR3 is 14 amino acids long. Per the germline V gene, CDR1 is SGHTA and CDR2 is FQGNSA. The CDR3 reads CASRPGQAVTEAFF. The CDR3 DNA is TGTGCCAGTCGCCCCGGACAGGCAGTCACTGAAGCTTTCTTT.